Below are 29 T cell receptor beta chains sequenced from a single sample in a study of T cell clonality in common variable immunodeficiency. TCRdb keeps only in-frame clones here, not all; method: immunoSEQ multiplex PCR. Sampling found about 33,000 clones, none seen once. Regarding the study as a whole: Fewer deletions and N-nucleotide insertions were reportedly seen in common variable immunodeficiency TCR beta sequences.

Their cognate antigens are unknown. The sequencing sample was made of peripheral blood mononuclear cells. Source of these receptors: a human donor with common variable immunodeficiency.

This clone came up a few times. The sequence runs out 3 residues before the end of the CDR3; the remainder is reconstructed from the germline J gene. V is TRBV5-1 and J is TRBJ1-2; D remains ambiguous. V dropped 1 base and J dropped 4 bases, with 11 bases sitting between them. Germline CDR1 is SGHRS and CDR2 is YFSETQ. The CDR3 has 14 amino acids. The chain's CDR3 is CASSLSGPSYGYTF. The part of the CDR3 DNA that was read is TGCGCCAGCAGCTTGTCAGGCCCTTCCTATGGC.

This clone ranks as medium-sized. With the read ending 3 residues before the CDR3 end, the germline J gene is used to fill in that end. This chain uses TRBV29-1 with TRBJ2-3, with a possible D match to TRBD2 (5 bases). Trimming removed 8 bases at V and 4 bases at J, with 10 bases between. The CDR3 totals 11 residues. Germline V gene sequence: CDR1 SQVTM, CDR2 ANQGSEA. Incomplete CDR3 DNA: TGCAGCCCCCAGAGGGCAGATACG. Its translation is CSPQRADT. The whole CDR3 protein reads CSPQRADTQYF.

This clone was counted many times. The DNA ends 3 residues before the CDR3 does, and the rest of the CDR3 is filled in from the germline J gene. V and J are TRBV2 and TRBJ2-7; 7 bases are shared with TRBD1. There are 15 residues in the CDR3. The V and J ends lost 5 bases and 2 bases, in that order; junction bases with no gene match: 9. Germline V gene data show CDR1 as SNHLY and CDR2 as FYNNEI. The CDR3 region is CASSSPGQVPYEQYF. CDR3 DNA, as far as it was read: TGTGCCAGCAGTTCGCCCGGACAGGTGCCCTACGAG. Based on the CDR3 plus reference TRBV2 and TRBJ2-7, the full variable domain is EPEVTQTPSHQVTQMGQEVILRCVPISNHLYFYWYRQILGQKVEFLVSFYNNEISEKSEIFDDQFSVERPDGSNFTLKIRSTKLEDSAMYFCASSSPGQVPYEQYFGPGTRLTVT.

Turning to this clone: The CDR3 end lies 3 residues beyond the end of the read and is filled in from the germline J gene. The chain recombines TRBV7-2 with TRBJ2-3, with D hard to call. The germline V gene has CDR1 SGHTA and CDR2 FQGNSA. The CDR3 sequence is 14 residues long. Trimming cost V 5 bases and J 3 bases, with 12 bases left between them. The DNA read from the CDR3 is TGTGCCAGCAGCCTAGACCGGTGGACAGATACG. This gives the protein CASSLDRWTDT. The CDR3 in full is CASSLDRWTDTQYF.

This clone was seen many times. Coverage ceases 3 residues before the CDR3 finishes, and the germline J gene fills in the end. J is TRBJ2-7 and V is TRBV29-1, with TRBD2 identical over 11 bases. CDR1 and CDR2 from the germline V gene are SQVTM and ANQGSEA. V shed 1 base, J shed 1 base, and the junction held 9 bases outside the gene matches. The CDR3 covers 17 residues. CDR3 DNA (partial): TGCAGCGTTGAAGCTCCCGGGACTAGCGGAGCTTCCTACGAG. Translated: CSVEAPGTSGASYE. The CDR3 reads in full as CSVEAPGTSGASYEQYF.

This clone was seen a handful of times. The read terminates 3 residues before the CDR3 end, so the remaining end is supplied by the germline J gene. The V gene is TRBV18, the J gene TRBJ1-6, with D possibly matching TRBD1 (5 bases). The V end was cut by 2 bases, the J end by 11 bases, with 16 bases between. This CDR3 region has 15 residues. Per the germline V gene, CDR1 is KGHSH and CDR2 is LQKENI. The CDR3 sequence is CASSPVQGSSTPLHF. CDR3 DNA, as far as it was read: TGTGCCAGCTCACCAGTCCAGGGTTCCTCGACACCC.

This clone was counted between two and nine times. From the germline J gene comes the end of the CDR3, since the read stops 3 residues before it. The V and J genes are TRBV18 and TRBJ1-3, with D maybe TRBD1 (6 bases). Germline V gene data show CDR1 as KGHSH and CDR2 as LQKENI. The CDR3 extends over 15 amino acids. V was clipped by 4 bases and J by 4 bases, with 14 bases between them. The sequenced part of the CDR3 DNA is TGTGCCAGCTCACTCAGACAGGCTGTGGGAAACACC. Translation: CASSLRQAVGNT. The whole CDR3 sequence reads CASSLRQAVGNTIYF.

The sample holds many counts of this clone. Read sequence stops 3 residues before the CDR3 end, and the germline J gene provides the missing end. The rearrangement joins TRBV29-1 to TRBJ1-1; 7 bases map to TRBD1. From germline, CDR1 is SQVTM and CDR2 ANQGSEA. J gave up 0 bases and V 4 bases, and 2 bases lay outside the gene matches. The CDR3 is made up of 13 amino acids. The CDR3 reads CSVVTGVNTEAFF. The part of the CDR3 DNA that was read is TGCAGCGTTGTTACAGGGGTGAACACTGAA.

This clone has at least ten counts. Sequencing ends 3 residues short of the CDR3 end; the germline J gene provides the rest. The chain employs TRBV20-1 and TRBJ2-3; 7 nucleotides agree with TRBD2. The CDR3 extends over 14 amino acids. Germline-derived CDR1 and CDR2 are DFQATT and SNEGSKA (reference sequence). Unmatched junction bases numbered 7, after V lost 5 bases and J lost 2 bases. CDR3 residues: CSADNRGDTDTQYF. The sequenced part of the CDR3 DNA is TGCAGTGCTGATAACCGGGGGGACACAGATACG.

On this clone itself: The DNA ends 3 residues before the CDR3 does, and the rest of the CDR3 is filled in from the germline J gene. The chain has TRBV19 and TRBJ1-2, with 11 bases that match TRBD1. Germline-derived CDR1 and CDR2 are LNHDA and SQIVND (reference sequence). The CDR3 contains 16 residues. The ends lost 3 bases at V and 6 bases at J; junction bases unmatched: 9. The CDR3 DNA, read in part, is TGTGCCAGTAGTATTACCGGACAGGGGGCACGAAATGGC. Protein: CASSITGQGARNG. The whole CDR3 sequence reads CASSITGQGARNGYTF.

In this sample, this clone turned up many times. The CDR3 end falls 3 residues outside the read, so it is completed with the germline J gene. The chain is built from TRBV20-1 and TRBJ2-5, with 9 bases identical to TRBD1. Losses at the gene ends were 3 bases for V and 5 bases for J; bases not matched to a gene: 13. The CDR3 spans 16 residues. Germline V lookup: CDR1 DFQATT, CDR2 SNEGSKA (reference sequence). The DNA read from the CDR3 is TGCAGTGCTAGCGAAGACAGGGGGGCCACAAGTGAGACC. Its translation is CSASEDRGATSET. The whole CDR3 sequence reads CSASEDRGATSETQYF.

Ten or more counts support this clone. Incomplete CDR3 DNA: TGCAGCGTTGTTGGACAGGGGGAGACC. This codes for CSVVGQGET. The full-length CDR3 reads as CSVVGQGETQYF. The chain recombines TRBV29-1 with TRBJ2-5; TRBD1 aligns across 9 bases. The read halts 3 residues ahead of the CDR3 end, with the missing end drawn from the germline J gene. This CDR3 has 12 amino acids. Germline CDR1 SQVTM, CDR2 ANQGSEA. Trimming took 4 bases from V and 5 from J; bases not matched to a gene: 2.

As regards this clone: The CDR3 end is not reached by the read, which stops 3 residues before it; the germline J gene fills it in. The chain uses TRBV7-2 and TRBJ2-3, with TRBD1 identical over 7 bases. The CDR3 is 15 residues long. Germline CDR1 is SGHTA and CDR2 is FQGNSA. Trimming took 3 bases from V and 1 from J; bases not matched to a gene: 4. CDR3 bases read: TGTGCCAGCAGCTTCGCAGGGGGTCGCACAGATACG. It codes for CASSFAGGRTDT. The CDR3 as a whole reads CASSFAGGRTDTQYF.

The CDR3 bases that were read are TGTGCCTGGAGTCCCTCCGACAGGGACAGAACCTATGGC. Amino acids: CAWSPSDRDRTYG. The whole CDR3 protein is CAWSPSDRDRTYGYTF. V gene TRBV30 combines with J gene TRBJ1-2, with 7 positions matching TRBD1. Sequencing ends 3 residues short of the CDR3 end; the germline J gene provides the rest. CDR3 size: 16 residues. Trimming cost V 2 bases and J 4 bases; bases outside gene matches: 13. Per the germline V gene, CDR1 is GTSNPN and CDR2 is SVGIG (reference sequence).

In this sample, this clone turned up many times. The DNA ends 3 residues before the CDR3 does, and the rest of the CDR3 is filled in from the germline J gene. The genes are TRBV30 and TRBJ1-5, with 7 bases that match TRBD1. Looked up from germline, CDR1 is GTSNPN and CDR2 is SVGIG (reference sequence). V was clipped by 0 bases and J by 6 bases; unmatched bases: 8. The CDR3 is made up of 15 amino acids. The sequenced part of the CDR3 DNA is TGTGCCTGGAGTGTTCAGGGGGGTGTAAGTCAGCCC. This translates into CAWSVQGGVSQP. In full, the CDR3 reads CAWSVQGGVSQPQHF.

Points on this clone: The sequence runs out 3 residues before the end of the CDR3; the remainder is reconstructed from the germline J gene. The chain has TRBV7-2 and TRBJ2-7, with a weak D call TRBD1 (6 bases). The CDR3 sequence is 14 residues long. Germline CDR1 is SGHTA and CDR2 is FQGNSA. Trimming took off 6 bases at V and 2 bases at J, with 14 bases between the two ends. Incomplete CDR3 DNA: TGTGCCAGCAGGGATTCCGGGACAACCTACGAG. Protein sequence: CASRDSGTTYE. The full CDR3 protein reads CASRDSGTTYEQYF.

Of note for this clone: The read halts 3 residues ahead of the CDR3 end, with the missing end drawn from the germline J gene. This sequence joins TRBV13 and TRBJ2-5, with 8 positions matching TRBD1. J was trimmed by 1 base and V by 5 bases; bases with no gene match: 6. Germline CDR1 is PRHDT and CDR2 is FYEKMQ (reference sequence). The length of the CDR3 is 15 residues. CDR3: CASSGRTGLQETQYF. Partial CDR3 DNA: TGTGCCAGCAGCGGACGGACAGGGCTCCAAGAGACC.

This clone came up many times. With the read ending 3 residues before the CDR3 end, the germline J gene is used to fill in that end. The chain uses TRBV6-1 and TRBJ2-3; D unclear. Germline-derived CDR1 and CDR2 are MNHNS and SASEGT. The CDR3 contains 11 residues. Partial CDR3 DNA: TGTGCCAGCAGTGAACTAGTTCCG. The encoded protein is CASSELVP. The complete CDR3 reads CASSELVPQYF.

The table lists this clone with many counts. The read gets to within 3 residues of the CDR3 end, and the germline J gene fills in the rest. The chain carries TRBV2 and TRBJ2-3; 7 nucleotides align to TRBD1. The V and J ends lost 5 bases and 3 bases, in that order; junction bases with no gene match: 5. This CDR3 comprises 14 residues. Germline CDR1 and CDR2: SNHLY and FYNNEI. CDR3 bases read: TGTGCCAGCAGTTCACAGGGGCTGACAGATACG. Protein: CASSSQGLTDT. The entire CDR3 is CASSSQGLTDTQYF.

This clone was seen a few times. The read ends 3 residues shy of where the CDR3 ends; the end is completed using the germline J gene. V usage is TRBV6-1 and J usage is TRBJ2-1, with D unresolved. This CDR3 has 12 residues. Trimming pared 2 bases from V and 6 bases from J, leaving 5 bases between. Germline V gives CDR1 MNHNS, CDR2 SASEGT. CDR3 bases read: TGTGCCAGCAGTGAACCGGGCAATGAG. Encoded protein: CASSEPGNE. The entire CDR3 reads CASSEPGNEQFF.

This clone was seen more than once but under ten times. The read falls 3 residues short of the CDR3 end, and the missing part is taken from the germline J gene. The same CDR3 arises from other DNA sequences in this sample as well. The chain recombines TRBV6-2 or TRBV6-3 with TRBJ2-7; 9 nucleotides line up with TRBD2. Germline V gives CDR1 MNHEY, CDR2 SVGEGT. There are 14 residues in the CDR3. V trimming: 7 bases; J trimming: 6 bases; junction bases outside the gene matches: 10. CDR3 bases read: TGTGCCAGCAAGCTGGGCGGGGGGGCTGCCGAG. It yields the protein CASKLGGGAAE. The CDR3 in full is CASKLGGGAAEQYF.

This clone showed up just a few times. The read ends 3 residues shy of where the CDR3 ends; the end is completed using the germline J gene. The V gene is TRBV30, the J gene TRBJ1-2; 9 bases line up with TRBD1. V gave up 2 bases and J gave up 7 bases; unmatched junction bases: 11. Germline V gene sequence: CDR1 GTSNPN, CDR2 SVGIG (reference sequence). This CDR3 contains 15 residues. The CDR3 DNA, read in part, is TGTGCCTGGAGTACGACAGGGGGTGAGGTTGGTGGC. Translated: CAWSTTGGEVGG. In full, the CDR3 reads CAWSTTGGEVGGYTF.

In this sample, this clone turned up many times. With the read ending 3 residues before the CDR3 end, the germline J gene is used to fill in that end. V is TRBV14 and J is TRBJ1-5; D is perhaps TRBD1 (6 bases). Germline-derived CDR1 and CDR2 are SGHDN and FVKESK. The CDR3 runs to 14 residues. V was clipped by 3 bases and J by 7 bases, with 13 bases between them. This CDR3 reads CASSQGTSEQPQHF. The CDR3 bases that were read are TGTGCCAGCAGCCAGGGGACATCGGAACAGCCC.

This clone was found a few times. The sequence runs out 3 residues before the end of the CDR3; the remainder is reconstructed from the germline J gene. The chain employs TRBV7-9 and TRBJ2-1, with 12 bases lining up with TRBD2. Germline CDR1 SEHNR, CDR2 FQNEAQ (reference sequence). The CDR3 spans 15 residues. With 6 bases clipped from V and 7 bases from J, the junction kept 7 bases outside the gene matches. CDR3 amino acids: CASSQLAGGNNEQFF. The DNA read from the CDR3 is TGTGCCAGCAGTCAACTAGCGGGGGGTAATAATGAG.

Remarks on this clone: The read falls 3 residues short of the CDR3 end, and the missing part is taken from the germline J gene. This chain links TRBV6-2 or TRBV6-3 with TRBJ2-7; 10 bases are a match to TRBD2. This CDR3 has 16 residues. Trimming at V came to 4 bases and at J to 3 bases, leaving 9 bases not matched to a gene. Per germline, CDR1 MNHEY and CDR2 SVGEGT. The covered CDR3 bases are TGTGCCAGCAGTTTCACCGGGACTAGCGATCTCTACGAG. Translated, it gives CASSFTGTSDLYE. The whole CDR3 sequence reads CASSFTGTSDLYEQYF.

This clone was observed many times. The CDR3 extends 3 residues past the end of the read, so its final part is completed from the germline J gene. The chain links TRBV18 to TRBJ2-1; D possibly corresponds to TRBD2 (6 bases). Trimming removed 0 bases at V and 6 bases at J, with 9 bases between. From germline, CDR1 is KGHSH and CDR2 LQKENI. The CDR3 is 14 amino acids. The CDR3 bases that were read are TGTGCCAGCTCACCACCTAGCGGCTTCAATGAG. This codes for CASSPPSGFNE. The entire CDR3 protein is CASSPPSGFNEQFF.

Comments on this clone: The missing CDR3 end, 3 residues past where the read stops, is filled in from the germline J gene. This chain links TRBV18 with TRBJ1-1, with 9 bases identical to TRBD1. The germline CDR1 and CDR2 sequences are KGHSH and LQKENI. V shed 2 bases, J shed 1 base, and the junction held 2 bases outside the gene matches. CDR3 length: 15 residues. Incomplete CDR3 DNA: TGTGCCAGCTCACCAACGGGACAGGGGAACACTGAA. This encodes CASSPTGQGNTE. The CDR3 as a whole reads CASSPTGQGNTEAFF.

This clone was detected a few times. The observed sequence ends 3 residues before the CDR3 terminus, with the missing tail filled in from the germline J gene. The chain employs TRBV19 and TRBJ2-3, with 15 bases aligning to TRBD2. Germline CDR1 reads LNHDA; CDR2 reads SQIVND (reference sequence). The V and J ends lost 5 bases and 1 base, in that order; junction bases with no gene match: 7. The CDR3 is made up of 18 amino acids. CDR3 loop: CASSSQGLAGGRTDTQYF. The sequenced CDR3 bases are TGTGCCAGTAGTTCTCAAGGACTAGCGGGGGGGCGCACAGATACG.

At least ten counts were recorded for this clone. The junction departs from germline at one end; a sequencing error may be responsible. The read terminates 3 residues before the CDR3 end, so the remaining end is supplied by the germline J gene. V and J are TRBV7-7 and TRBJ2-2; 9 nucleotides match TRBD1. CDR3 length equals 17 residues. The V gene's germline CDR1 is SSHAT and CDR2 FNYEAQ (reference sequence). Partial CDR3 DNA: TGTGCTAGCAGCTTAGATGGGACAGGGACGGACACCGGGGAG. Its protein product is CASSLDGTGTDTGE. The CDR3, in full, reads CASSLDGTGTDTGELFF.